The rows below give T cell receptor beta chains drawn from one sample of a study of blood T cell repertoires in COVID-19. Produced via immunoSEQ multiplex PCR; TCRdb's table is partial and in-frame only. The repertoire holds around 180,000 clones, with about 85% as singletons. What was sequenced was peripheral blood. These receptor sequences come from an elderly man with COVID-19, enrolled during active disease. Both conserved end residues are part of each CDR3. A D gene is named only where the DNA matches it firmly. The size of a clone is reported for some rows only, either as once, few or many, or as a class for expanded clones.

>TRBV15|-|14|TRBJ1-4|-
TGTGCCACCAGCAGAGGGGGCTCTAATGAAAAACTGTTTTTT
CATSRGGSNEKLFF
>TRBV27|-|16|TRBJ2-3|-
TGTGCCAGCAGTTTATCGATCTGGGGCTCGGCAGATACGCAGTATTTT
CASSLSIWGSADTQYF
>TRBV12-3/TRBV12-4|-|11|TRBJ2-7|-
TGTGCCAGCAGTCCCGGGGACTTTCCGTCCTTC
CASSPGDFPSF
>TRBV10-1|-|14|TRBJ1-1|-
TGCGCCAGCAGTGATGATGGGAGGAACACTGAAGCTTTCTTT
CASSDDGRNTEAFF
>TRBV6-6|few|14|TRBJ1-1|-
TGTGCCAGCAGTTCTTGGGTTAGCAACACTGAAGCTTTCTTT
CASSSWVSNTEAFF
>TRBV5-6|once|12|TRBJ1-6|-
TGTGCCAGCAGCCGACAGAATTCACCCCTCCACTTT
CASSRQNSPLHF
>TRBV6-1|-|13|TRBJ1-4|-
TGTGCCAGCAGTGACCGAACTAATGAAAAACTGTTTTTT
CASSDRTNEKLFF
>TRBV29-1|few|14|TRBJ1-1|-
TGCAGCGCCCGCGTCGAGAGGGAGGACACTGAAGCTTTCTTT
CSARVEREDTEAFF
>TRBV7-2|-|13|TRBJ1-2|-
TGTGCCAGCAGCTTAGACGGTCTCTATGGCTACACCTTC
CASSLDGLYGYTF
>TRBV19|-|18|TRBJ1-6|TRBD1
TGTGCCAGTAGTATAAGGGTGGACAGCAACAGGGGTAATTCACCCCTCCACTTT
CASSIRVDSNRGNSPLHF
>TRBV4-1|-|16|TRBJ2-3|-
TGCGCCAGCAGCCAAAGGGGAAGGGGGGGCGCGGATACGCAGTATTTT
CASSQRGRGGADTQYF
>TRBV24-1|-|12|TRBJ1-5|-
TGTGCCACCAGTGAGGGGAGTCAGCCCCAGCATTTT
CATSEGSQPQHF
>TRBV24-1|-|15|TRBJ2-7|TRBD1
TGTGCCACCAGTGATCCCCGGACAGGGAATTACGAGCAGTACTTC
CATSDPRTGNYEQYF
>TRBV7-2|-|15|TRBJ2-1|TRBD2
TGTGCCAGCATAGTAGCGGGGGGCCCGTACAATGAGCAGTTCTTC
CASIVAGGPYNEQFF
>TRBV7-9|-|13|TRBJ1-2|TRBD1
TGTGCCAGCAGCCCTGGACAGGGCTATGGCTACACCTTC
CASSPGQGYGYTF
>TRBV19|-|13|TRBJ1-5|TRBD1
TGTGCCAGTAGTATAACAGGGGTTCAGCCCCAGCATTTT
CASSITGVQPQHF
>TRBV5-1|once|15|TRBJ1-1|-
TGCGCCAGCAGCCTGCCCTCGGGTGGAATGGCTGAAGCTTTCTTT
CASSLPSGGMAEAFF
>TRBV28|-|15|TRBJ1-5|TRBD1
TGTGCCAGCTTCAGGGGACAGAGACCTTATCAGCCCCAGCATTTT
CASFRGQRPYQPQHF
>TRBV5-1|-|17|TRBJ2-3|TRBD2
TGCGCCAGCAGCGCCCTCGCTAGCGGGGGTGTCACAGATACGCAGTATTTT
CASSALASGGVTDTQYF
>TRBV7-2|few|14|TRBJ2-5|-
TGTGCCAGCAGCCCAAGACTGCTCCTCGAGACCCAGTACTTC
CASSPRLLLETQYF
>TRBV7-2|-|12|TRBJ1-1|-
TGTGCCAGCAGCCCCCCTAGTGTGTGGGCTTTCTTT
CASSPPSVWAFF
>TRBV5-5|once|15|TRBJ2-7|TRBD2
TGTGCCAGCAGCGAGGGACTAGCGGACTCCTACGAGCAGTACTTC
CASSEGLADSYEQYF
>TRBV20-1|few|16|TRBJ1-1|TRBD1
TGCAGTGCTAGTTCTCAATCGGGACAGCGAGTCCTTGAAGCTTTCTTT
CSASSQSGQRVLEAFF
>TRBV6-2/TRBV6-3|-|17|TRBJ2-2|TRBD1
TGTGCCAGCAGTTACTCGAGACAGGGACCCAACACCGGGGAGCTGTTTTTT
CASSYSRQGPNTGELFF
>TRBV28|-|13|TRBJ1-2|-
TGTGCCAGCAGGAGGGGGGGGACCCGTGGCTACACCTTC
CASRRGGTRGYTF
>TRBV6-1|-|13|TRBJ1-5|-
TGTGCCAGCAGTGAACTCGGGTACCAGCCCCAGCATTTT
CASSELGYQPQHF
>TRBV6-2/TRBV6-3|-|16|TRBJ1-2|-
TGTGCCAGCAGTTTGTTACAGGGCCGGTGGGACTATGGCTACACCTTC
CASSLLQGRWDYGYTF
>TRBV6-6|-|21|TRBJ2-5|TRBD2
TGTGCCAGCAGCCGCGGGACTAGCGGGGGGGTCGCACGGAGCCTCCAAGAGACCCAGTACTTC
CASSRGTSGGVARSLQETQYF
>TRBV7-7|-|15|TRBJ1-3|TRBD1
TGTGCCAGCAGCGTGGGGACAGGGAAAGGAAACACCATATATTTT
CASSVGTGKGNTIYF
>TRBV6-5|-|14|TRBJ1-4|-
TGTGCCAGCAGTAGTCCTCCGGGGTATGAAAAACTGTTTTTT
CASSSPPGYEKLFF
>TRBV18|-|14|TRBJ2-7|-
TGTGCCAGCTCACCGTATCAGGAATTCATCGAGCAGTACTTC
CASSPYQEFIEQYF
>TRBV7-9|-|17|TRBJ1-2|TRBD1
TGTGCCAGCAGCTCCCCGCGACAGGGGGAAATTTCCTATGGCTACACCTTC
CASSSPRQGEISYGYTF
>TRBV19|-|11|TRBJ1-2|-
TGTGCCTCCCATGGGCCCTATGGCTACACCTTC
CASHGPYGYTF
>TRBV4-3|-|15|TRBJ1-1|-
TGCGCCAGCAGCCAAGCTCGGACCACGGGGACTGAAGCTTTCTTT
CASSQARTTGTEAFF
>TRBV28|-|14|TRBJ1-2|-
TGTGCCAGCAGTTCCCTGGAGGCTTACTATGGCTACACCTTC
CASSSLEAYYGYTF
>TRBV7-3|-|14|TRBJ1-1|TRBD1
TGTGCCAGCAGCTTAGACAGGGGAGGCACTGAAGCTTTCTTT
CASSLDRGGTEAFF
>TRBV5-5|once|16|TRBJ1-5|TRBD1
TGTGCCAGCAGCCCCGGGACAGGGGGAGGTCATCAGCCCCAGCATTTT
CASSPGTGGGHQPQHF
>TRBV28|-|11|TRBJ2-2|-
TGTGCCAGCAGATCGAGCGGGGAGCTGTTTTTT
CASRSSGELFF
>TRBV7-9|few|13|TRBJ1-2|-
TGTGCCAGCAGCTTAGGTCCCGCGGCTGGCTACACCTTC
CASSLGPAAGYTF